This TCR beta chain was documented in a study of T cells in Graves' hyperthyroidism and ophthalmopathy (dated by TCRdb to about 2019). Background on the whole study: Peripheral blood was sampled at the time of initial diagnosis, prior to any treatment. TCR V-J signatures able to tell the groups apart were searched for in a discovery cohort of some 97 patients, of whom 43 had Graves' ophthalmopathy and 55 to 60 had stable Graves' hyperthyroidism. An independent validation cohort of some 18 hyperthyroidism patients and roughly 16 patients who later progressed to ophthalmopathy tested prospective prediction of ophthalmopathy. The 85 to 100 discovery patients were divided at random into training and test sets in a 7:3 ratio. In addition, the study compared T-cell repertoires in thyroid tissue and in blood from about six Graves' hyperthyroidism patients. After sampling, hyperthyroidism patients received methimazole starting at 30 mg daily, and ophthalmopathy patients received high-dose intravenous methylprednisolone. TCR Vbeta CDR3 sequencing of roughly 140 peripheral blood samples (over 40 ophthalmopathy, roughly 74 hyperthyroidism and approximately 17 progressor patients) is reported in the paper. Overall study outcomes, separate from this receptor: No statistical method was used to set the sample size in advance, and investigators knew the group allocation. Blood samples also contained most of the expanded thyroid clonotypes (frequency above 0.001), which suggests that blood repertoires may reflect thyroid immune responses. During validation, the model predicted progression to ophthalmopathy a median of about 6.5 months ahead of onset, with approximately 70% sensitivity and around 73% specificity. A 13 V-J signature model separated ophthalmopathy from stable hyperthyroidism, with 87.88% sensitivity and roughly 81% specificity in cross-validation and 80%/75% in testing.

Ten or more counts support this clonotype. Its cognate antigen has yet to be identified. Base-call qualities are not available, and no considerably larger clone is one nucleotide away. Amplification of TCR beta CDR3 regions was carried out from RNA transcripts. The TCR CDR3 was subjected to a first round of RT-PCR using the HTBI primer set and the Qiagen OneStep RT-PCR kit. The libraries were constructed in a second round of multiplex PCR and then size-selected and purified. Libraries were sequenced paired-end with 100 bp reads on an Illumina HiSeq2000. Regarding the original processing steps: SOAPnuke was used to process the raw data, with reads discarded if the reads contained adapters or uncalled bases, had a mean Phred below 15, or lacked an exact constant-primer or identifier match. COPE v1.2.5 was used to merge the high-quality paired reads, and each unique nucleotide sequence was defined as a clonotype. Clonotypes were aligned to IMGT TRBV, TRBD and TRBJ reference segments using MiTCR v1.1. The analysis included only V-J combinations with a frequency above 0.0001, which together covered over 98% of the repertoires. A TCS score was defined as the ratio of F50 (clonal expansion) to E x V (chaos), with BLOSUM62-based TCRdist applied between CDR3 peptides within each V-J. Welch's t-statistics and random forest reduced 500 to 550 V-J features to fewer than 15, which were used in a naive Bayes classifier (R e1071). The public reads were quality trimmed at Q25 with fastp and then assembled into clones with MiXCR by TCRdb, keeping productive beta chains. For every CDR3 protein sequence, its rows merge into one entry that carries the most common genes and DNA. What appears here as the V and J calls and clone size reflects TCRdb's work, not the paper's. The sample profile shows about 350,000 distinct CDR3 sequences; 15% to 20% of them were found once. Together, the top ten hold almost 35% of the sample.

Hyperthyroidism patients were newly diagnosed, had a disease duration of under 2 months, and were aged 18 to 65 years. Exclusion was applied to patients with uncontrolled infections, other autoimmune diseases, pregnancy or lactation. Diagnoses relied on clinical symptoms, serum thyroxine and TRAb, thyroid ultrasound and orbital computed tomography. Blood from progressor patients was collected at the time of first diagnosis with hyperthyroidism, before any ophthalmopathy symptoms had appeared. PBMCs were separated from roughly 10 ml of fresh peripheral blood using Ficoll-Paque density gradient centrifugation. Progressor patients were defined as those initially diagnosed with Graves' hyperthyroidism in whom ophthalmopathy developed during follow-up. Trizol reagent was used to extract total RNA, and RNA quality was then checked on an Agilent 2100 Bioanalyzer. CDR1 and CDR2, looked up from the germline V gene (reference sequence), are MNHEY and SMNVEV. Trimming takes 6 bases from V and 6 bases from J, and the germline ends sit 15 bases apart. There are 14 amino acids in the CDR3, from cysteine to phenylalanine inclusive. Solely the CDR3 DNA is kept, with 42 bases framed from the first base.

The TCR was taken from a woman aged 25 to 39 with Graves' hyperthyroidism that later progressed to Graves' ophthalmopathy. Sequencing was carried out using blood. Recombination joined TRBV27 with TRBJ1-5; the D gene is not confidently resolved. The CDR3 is CASSLGRNFQPQHF. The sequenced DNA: TGTGCCAGCAGCCTCGGGCGGAACTTTCAGCCCCAGCATTTT.